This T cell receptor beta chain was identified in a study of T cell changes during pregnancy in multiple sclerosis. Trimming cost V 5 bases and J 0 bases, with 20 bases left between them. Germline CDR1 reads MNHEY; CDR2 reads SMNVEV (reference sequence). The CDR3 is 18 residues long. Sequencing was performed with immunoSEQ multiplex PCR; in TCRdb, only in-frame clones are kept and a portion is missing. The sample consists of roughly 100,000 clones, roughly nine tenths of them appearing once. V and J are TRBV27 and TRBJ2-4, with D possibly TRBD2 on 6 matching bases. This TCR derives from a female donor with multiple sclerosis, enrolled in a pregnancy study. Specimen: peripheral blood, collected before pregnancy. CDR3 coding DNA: TGTGCCAGCAGTCTGGGTGCCTTAGCGGTGGGAGCCAAAAACATTCAGTACTTC. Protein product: CASSLGALAVGAKNIQYF.